This T cell receptor (beta chain) was retrieved from a study of T cells in Graves' hyperthyroidism and ophthalmopathy. Findings and caveats of the study: Researchers found most expanded thyroid clonotypes above 0.001 in blood as well.

Amplification of TCR beta CDR3 regions used RNA as the template. The study used the HTBI primer set for a first-round RT-PCR of the TCR CDR3. A single record per CDR3 protein comes from TCRdb applying MiXCR to the multiplex PCR reads. The sample lists hundreds of thousands of distinct CDR3 sequences, 45% occurring once. Germline V gives CDR1 SEHNR, CDR2 FQNEAQ (reference sequence). The CDR3 loop spans 14 amino acids. V lost 10 bases and J lost 2; bases outside the gene matches: 9. Diagnostic decisions used clinical symptoms, serum thyroxine and TRAb, thyroid ultrasound and orbital computed tomography. In the case of this clonotype: Its antigen remains unknown.

The chain links TRBV7-9 to TRBJ2-5; TRBD2 matches at 8 bases. This TCR was sampled from an adult man with Graves' disease, either hyperthyroidism or ophthalmopathy (not recorded which). The sample consisted of peripheral blood or thyroid tissue (not recorded which). The CDR3 DNA follows: TGTGCCACCATTAAGGGACTAGAGCAAGAGACCCAGTACTTC. Its translation is CATIKGLEQETQYF.